This T cell receptor (beta chain) was profiled in a study of yellow fever vaccine responses in identical twins. Whole-study findings and limits: Each twin's T cell response to the vaccine was reported to look partly convergent and partly personalized.

Each CDR3 protein gets one entry after TCRdb re-called the RT-PCR reads with MiXCR. The sample includes approximately 3,000 distinct CDR3 sequences, around 88% of them seen just once. Germline V CDR1 and CDR2: MDHEN, SYDVKM. V was shortened by 11 bases and J by 4 bases, with 17 bases between the two germline ends. CDR3 length: 13 residues. Concerning this clonotype itself: Its antigen is not known.

The rearrangement joins TRBV28 to TRBJ1-1, with D tentatively TRBD1 (5 bases). The starting material was T cells from blood (PBMCs), unsorted or a sorted subset (not recorded which), obtained before or after yellow fever vaccination (not recorded which). The sequence came from a woman under 30 who received the yellow fever vaccine. CDR3 protein: CARQRTMGTEAFF. The CDR3, as DNA: TGTGCCCGACAGCGGACTATGGGCACTGAAGCTTTCTTT. Looking up the rest from reference TRBV28 and TRBJ1-1 gives the full variable domain: DVKVTQSSRYLVKRTGEKVFLECVQDMDHENMFWYRQDPGLGLRLIYFSYDVKMKEKGDIPEGYSVSREKKERFSLILESASTNQTSMYLCARQRTMGTEAFFGQGTRLTVV.